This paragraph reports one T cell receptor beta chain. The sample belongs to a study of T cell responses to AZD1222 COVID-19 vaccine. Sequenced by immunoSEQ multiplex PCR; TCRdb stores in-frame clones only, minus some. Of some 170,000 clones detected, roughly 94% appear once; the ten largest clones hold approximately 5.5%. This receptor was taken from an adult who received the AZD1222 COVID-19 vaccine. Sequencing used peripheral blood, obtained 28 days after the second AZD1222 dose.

The CDR3 reads CSVGGDNTEAFF. CDR3 coding DNA: TGCAGCGTGGGCGGGGATAACACTGAAGCTTTCTTT. The chain is built from TRBV29-1 and TRBJ1-1; D not certain. This CDR3 has 12 residues. CDR1 SQVTM and CDR2 ANQGSEA come from the germline V gene. Between the trimmed V and J ends, which lost 6 bases and 2 bases, there was a span of 10 bases.